This T cell receptor beta chain was found in a study of OX40 agonist ivuxolimab in advanced cancers. Study background: One hepatocellular carcinoma and two cutaneous melanoma patients partially responded. Study-wide findings and caveats: Expansion of clones was among the lowest in partial responders at 0.1-3.0 mg/kg.

Regarding this clone: Its antigen is unidentified.

Germline CDR1 and CDR2: MGHRA and YSYEKL. Losses at the gene ends were 2 bases for V and 3 bases for J; bases not matched to a gene: 7. The CDR3 has 16 amino acids. Measured with immunoSEQ multiplex PCR; TCRdb has only the in-frame clones, and not every one. The profile shows roughly 36,000 clones, roughly nine tenths of them singletons. The TCR comes from an adult with an advanced solid tumor such as melanoma, head and neck, liver or kidney cancer. This chain uses TRBV4-1 with TRBJ2-7; TRBD2 agrees at 10 bases. The specimen comprised CD4+ or CD8+ T cells sorted from blood, sampled in a trial of the OX40 agonist ivuxolimab. CDR3 sequence: CASSQWGLANSYEQYF. The CDR3, as DNA: TGCGCCAGCAGCCAATGGGGACTAGCGAACAGCTACGAGCAGTACTTC.